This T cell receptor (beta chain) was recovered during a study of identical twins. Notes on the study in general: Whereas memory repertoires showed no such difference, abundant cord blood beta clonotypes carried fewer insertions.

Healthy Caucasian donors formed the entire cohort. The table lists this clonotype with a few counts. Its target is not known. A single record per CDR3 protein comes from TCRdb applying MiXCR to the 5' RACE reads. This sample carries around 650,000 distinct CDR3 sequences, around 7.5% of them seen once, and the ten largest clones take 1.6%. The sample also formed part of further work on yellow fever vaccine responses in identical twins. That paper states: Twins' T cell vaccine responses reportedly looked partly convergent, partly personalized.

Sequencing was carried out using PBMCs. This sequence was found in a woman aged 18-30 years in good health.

For the CDR3, the DNA is TGTGCCAGCAGTGGGGGGGTCGACTCTGGGGCCAACGTCCTGACTTTC. This sequence encodes CASSGGVDSGANVLTF. The genes are TRBV6-1 and TRBJ2-6; tentative D call: TRBD2 (6 bases). The CDR3 has 16 residues. V shed 4 bases and J shed 0 bases, with 10 bases lying between them. Germline values: CDR1 MNHNS, CDR2 SASEGT.